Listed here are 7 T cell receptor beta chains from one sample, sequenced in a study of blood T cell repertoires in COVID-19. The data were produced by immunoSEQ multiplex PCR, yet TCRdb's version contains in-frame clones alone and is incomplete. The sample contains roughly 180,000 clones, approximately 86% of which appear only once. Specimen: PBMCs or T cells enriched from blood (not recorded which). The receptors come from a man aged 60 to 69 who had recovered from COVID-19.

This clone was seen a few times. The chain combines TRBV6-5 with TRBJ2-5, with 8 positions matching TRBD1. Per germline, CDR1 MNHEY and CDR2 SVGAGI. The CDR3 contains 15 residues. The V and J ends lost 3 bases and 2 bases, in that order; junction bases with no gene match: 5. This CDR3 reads CASSYHRGSQETQYF. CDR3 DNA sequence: TGTGCCAGCAGTTATCACAGGGGGTCACAAGAGACCCAGTACTTC.

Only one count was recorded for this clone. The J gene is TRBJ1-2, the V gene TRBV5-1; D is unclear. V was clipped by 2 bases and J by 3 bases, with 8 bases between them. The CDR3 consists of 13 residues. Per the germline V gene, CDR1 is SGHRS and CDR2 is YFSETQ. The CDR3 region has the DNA TGCGCCAGCAGCTTCGAGAGAGACTATGGCTACACCTTC. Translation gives CASSFERDYGYTF.

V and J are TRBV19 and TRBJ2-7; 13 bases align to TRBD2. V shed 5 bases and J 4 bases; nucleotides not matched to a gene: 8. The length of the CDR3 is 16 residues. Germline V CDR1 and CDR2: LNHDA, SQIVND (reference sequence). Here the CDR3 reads CASSSEGLAGAYEQYF. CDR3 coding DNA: TGTGCCAGTAGTTCGGAAGGACTAGCGGGAGCATACGAGCAGTACTTC.

As DNA, the CDR3 is TGTGCCAGCTCACTGACTAGCGGGAGTCACAATGAGCAGTTCTTC. Protein product: CASSLTSGSHNEQFF. This rearrangement joins TRBV18 to TRBJ2-1, with 12 bases that match TRBD2. The junction had 3 bases not matched to a gene; V was cut back by 4 bases and J by 5 bases. This CDR3 region has 15 residues. The V gene's germline CDR1 is KGHSH and CDR2 LQKENI.

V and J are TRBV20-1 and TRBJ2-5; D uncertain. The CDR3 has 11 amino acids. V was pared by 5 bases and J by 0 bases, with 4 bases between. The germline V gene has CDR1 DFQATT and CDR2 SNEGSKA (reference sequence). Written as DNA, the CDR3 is TGCAGTGCTTGGCACCAAGAGACCCAGTACTTC. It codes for CSAWHQETQYF.

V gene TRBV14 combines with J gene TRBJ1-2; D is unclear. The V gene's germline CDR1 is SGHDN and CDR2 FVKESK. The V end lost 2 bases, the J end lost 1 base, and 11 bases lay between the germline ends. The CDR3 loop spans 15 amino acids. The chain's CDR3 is CASSQSPGDNYGYTF. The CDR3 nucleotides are TGTGCCAGCAGCCAATCTCCGGGAGATAACTATGGCTACACCTTC.

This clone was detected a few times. CDR3 coding DNA: TGTGCCAGCAGCTCGGGACTTTCGAACACCGGGGAGCTGTTTTTT. This sequence encodes CASSSGLSNTGELFF. The genes are TRBV7-6 and TRBJ2-2, with D possibly TRBD2 on 6 matching bases. With 4 bases removed from V and 0 bases from J, the gap between germline ends came to 9 bases. Germline V gene lookup returns CDR1 SGHVS and CDR2 FNYEAQ. CDR3 length equals 15 residues.